This T cell receptor beta chain came from a study of T cells after yellow fever vaccination. Turning to the study itself: The fractions with low cell numbers were processed using SMART-Seq v4 Ultra Low Input. Findings and caveats of the study: At 95% to 96% for CD4 and about 91% for CD8, most primary-vaccination clones showed up again after the booster. High-abundance clonotypes from the bulk population could contaminate FACS-sorted repertoires.

Production of TCR cDNA was by 5'RACE template switching, which also added a universal primer site and UMIs. Each CDR3 protein is one row after TCRdb ran MiXCR on the 5' RACE reads. This table holds about 310,000 distinct CDR3 sequences, more than 3% found once. Remarks on this clonotype: The antigen is undetermined.

Germline V lookup: CDR1 KGHSH, CDR2 LQKENI. Trimming cost V 3 bases and J 3 bases; bases outside gene matches: 4. The CDR3 consists of 15 residues. Sample: PBMCs, taken on the day of the yellow fever booster vaccination. This chain links TRBV18 with TRBJ2-1; the match to TRBD2 covers 8 bases. The clonotype originates from a man aged 18-30 years who received the YFV17D yellow fever vaccine. This chain's CDR3 is CASSPPGGDYNEQFF. The CDR3 DNA reads as TGTGCCAGCTCACCCCCGGGGGGGGACTACAATGAGCAGTTCTTC.